Listed here are 7 T cell receptor beta chains from one sample, sequenced in a study of CD8+CD57+ T cells in acquired aplastic anemia. Genomic DNA, serving as template, underwent TCR beta VDJ and CDR3 profiling. TCRdb re-called the reads through MiXCR, storing one row per CDR3 protein. The sample lists more than 150,000 distinct CDR3 sequences; about half were seen once. Patients who underwent sequencing had shown CD8+CD57+ cell expansion by flow cytometry. What was sequenced was sorted CD4+, CD8+, or CD8+CD57+ T cells (not recorded which) from PBMCs. The source of these receptors is a human donor with aplastic anemia.

This clonotype was found many times. The gene calls are TRBV7-9 and TRBJ2-3; D gene ambiguous. Trimming left V 1 base short and J 4 bases short, with 6 bases between. This CDR3 has 13 amino acids. The V gene's germline CDR1 is SEHNR and CDR2 FQNEAQ (reference sequence). The CDR3 region is CASSLVQADTQYF. CDR3 bases: TGTGCCAGCAGCTTAGTCCAGGCAGATACGCAGTATTTT.

This clonotype has at least ten counts. The chain couples TRBV20-1 to TRBJ2-1; TRBD2 agrees at 8 bases. The V gene end was trimmed by 6 bases and the J gene end by 10 bases; junction bases not matched to a gene: 14. CDR3 length equals 14 residues. CDR1 and CDR2 (germline): DFQATT, SNEGSKA (reference sequence). The CDR3 reads CSARRGGGISEQFF. DNA for the CDR3: TGCAGTGCCAGAAGAGGCGGGGGGATAAGCGAGCAGTTCTTC.

The chain employs TRBV27 and TRBJ2-7; 8 nucleotides line up with TRBD1. The CDR3 has 17 residues. Trimming took 3 bases from V and 4 from J; bases not matched to a gene: 14. Germline CDR1 reads MNHEY; CDR2 reads SMNVEV (reference sequence). This chain's CDR3 is CASSLSRGRRLGYEQYF. The CDR3 DNA follows: TGTGCCAGCAGTTTGAGCAGGGGGCGCCGACTTGGATACGAGCAGTACTTC.

The chain recombines TRBV7-6 with TRBJ2-3; D not resolved. The CDR3 is 13 residues long. CDR1 SGHVS and CDR2 FNYEAQ come from the germline V gene. The V end lost 5 bases, the J end lost 2 bases, and 8 bases lay between the germline ends. Here the CDR3 reads CASSRWTTDTQYF. In nucleotides, the CDR3 is TGTGCCAGCAGCAGATGGACCACAGATACGCAGTATTTT.

The chain links TRBV11-1 to TRBJ1-1, with TRBD1 as a possible D gene (6 bases). The germline V gene has CDR1 SGHAT and CDR2 FQDESV (reference sequence). The CDR3 has 16 residues. With 5 bases removed from V and 0 bases from J, the gap between germline ends came to 16 bases. The CDR3 region is CASSRDRRVMNTEAFF. CDR3 bases: TGTGCCAGCAGCCGCGACAGGAGGGTAATGAACACTGAAGCTTTCTTT.

The J gene is TRBJ1-1, the V gene TRBV29-1; no firm D call. This CDR3 comprises 14 residues. V lost 6 bases, J lost 1 base, and 15 bases lay in between. Germline V CDR1 and CDR2: SQVTM, ANQGSEA. Written as DNA, the CDR3 is TGCAGCGTCCGTTCGGGATCTGGGAACACTGAAGCTTTCTTT. Protein sequence: CSVRSGSGNTEAFF.

V is TRBV20-1 and J is TRBJ2-7, with 9 bases aligning to TRBD2. CDR3 size: 14 residues. Germline-derived CDR1 and CDR2 are DFQATT and SNEGSKA (reference sequence). Trimming at V came to 0 bases and at J to 3 bases, leaving 3 bases not matched to a gene. The CDR3 loop reads CSARDPLAGYEQYF. The CDR3 DNA reads TGCAGTGCTAGAGATCCACTAGCGGGCTACGAGCAGTACTTC.